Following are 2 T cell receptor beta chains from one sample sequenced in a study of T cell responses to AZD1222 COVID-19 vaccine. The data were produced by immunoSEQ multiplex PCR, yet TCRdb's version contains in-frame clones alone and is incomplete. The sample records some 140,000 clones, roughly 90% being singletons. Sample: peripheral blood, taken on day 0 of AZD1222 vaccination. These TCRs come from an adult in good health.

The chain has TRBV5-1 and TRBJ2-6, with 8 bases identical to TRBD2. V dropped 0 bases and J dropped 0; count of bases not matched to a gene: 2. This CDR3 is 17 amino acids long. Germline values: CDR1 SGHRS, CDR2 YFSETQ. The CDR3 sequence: CASSLAGTSSGANVLTF. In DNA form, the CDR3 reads TGCGCCAGCAGCTTGGCGGGGACTAGCTCTGGGGCCAACGTCCTGACTTTC.

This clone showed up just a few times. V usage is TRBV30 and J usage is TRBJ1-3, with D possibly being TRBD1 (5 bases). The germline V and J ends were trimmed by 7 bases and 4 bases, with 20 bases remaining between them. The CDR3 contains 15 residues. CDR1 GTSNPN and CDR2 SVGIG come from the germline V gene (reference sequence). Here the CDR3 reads CAFLRDRGYGNTIYF. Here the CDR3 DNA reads TGTGCCTTCCTGAGGGACCGCGGGTACGGAAACACCATATATTTT. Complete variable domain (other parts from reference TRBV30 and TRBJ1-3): SQTIHQWPATLVQPVGSPLSLECTVEGTSNPNLYWYRQAAGRGLQLLFYSVGIGQISSEVPQNLSASRPQDRQFILSSKKLLLSDSGFYLCAFLRDRGYGNTIYFGEGSWLTVV.